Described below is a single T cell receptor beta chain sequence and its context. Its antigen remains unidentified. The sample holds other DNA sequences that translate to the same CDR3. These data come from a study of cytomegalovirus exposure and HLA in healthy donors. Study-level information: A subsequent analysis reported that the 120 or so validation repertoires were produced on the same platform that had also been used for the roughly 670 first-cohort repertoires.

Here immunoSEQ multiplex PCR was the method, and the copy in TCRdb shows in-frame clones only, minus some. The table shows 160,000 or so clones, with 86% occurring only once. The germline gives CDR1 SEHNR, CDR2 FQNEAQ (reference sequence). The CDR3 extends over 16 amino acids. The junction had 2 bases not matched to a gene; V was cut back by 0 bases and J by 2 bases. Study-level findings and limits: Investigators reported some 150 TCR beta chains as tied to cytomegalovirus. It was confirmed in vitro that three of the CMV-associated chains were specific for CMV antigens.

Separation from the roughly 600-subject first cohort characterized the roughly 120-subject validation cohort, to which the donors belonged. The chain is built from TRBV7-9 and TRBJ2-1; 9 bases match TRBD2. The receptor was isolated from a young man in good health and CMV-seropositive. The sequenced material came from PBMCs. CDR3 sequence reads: CASSLALAGTYNEQFF. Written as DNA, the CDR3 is TGTGCCAGCAGCTTAGCCCTAGCGGGAACCTACAATGAGCAGTTCTTC.